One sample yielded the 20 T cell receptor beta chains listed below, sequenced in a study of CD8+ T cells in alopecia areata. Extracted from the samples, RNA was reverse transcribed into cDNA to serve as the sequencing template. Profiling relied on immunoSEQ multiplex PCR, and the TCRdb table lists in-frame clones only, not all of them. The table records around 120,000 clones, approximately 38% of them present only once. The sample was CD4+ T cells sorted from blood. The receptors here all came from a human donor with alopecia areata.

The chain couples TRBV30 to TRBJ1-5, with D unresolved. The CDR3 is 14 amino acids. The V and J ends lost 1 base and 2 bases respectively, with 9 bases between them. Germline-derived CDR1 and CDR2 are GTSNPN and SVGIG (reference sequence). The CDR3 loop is CAWSEVSGNQPQHF. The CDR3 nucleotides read TGTGCCTGGAGTGAAGTCAGCGGCAATCAGCCCCAGCATTTT.

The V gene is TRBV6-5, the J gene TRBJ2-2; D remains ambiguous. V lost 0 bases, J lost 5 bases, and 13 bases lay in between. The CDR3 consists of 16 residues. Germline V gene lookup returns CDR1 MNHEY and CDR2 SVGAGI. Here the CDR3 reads CASSYSGPHLTGELFF. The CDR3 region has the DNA TGTGCCAGCAGTTACTCCGGGCCCCACCTGACCGGGGAGCTGTTTTTT.

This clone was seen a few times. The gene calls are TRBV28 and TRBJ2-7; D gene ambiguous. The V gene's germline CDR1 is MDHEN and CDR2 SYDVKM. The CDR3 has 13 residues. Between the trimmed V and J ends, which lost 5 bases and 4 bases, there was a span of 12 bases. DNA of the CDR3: TGTGCCAGCAGTCGCCCCCCAAGGTACGAGCAGTACTTC. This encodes CASSRPPRYEQYF.

The CDR3 region is CASTTGHYGYTF. The CDR3 bases are TGTGCCAGCACCACAGGGCACTATGGCTACACCTTC. The chain carries TRBV9 and TRBJ1-2; D may be TRBD1 (6 bases). Germline values: CDR1 SGDLS, CDR2 YYNGEE. CDR3 length: 12 amino acids. The germline V and J ends were trimmed by 6 bases and 3 bases, with 9 bases remaining between them.

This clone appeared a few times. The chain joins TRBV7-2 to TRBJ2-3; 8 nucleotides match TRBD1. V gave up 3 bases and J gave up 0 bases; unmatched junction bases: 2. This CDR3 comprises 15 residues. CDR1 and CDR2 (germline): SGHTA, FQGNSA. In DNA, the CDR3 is TGTGCCAGCAGCTTCGGACAGGGTAGCACAGATACGCAGTATTTT. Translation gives CASSFGQGSTDTQYF.

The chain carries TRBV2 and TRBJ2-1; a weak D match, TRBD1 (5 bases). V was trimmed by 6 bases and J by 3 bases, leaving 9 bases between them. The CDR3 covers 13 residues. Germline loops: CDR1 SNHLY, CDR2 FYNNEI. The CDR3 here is CASSVDNYNEQFF. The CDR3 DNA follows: TGTGCCAGCAGCGTGGACAACTACAATGAGCAGTTCTTC.

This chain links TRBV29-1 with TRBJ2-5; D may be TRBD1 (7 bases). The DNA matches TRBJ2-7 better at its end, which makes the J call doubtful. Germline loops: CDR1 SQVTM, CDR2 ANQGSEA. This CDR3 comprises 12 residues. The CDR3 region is CSVAGGNHEQYF. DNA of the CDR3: TGCAGCGTTGCAGGGGGGAACCACGAGCAGTACTTC.

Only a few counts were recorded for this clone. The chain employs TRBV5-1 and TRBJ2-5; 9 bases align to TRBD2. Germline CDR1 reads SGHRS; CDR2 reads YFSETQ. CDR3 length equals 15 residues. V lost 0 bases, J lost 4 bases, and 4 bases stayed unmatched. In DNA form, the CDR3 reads TGCGCCAGCAGCTTGGCTAGCGGGACACGAGAGACCCAGTACTTC. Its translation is CASSLASGTRETQYF.

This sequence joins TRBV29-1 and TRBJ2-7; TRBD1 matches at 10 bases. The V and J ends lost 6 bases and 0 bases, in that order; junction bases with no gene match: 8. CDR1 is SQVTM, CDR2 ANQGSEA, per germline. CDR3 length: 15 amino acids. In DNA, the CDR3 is TGCAGCGTCCTTCTGGGACAGGGGAGCTCCTACGAGCAGTACTTC. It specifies CSVLLGQGSSYEQYF.

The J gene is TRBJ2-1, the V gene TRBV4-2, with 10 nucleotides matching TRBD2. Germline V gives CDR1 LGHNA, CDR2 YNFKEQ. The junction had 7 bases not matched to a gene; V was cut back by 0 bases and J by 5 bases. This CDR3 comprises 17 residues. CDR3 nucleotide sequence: TGTGCCAGCAGCCAAGATCAGGGGACTAGCGCCAACAATGAGCAGTTCTTC. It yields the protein CASSQDQGTSANNEQFF.

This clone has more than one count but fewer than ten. This CDR3 reads CASSLPLSEAFF. The CDR3 nucleotides are TGTGCCAGCAGTTTGCCCCTCTCTGAAGCTTTCTTT. The chain links TRBV28 to TRBJ1-1, with D unresolved. Germline V gives CDR1 MDHEN, CDR2 SYDVKM. Trimming left V 3 bases short and J 6 bases short, with 8 bases between. CDR3 length equals 12 residues.

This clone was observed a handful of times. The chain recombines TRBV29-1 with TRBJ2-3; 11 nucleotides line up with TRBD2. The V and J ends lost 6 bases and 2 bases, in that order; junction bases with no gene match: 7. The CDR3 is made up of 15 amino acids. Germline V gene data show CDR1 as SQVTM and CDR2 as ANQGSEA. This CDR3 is CSVGSGGANTDTQYF. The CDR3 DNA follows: TGCAGCGTGGGTAGCGGGGGGGCTAACACAGATACGCAGTATTTT.

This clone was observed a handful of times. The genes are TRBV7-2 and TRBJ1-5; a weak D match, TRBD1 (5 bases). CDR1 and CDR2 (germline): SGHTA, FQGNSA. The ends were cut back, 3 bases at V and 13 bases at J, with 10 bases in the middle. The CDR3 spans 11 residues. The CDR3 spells CASSLLGPQHF. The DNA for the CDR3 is TGTGCCAGCAGCTTGTTGGGACCTCAGCATTTT.

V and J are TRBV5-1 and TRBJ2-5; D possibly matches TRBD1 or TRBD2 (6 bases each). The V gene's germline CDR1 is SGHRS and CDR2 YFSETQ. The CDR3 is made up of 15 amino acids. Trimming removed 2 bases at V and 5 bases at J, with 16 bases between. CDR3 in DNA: TGCGCCAGCAGCTTTTCCACGACAGGAGGGGAGACCCAGTACTTC. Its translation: CASSFSTTGGETQYF.

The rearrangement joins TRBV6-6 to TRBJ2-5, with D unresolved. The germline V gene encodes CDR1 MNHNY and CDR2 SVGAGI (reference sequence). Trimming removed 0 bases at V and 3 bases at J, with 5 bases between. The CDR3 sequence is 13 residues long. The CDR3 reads CASSYSQKETQYF. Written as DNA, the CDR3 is TGTGCCAGCAGTTACTCGCAGAAAGAGACCCAGTACTTC.

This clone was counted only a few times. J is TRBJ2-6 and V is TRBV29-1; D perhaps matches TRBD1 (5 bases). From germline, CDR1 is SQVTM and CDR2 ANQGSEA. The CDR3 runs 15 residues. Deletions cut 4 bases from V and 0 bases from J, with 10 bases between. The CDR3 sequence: CSVGDSPSGANVLTF. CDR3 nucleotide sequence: TGCAGCGTTGGTGACAGCCCCTCTGGGGCCAACGTCCTGACTTTC.

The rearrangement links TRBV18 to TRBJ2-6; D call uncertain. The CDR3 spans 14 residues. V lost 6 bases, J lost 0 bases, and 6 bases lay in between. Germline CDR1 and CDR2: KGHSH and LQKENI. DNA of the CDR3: TGTGCCAGCTCCCCGGACTCTGGGGCCAACGTCCTGACTTTC. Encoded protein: CASSPDSGANVLTF. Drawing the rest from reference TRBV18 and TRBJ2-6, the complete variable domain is NAGVMQNPRHLVRRRGQEARLRCSPMKGHSHVYWYRQLPEEGLKFMVYLQKENIIDESGMPKERFSAEFPKEGPSILRIQQVVRGDSAAYFCASSPDSGANVLTFGAGSRLTVL.

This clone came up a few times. The DNA for the CDR3 is TGTGCCAGCAGCCGGACACTCAATGAGCAGTTCTTC. Its protein is CASSRTLNEQFF. The J gene is TRBJ2-1, the V gene TRBV7-2; a weak D match, TRBD1 (5 bases). The V end was cut by 5 bases, the J end by 6 bases, with 8 bases between. From germline, CDR1 is SGHTA and CDR2 FQGNSA. This CDR3 is built from 12 residues.

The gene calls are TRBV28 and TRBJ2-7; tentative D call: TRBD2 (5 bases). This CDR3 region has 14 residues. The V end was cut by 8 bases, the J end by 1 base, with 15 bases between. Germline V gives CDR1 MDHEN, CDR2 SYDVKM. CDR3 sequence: CASVPEGLSYEQYF. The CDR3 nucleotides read TGTGCCAGCGTCCCAGAGGGCTTATCCTACGAGCAGTACTTC.

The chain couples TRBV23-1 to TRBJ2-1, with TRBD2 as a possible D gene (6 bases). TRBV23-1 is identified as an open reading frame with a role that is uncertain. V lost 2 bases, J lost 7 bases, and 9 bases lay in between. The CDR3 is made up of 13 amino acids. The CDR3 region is CASSQDRGNEQFF. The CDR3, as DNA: TGCGCCAGCAGTCAAGACCGGGGGAATGAGCAGTTCTTC.